This record concerns one T cell receptor beta chain sequence. Its cognate antigen is unknown. This sample was included in a study of neoadjuvant anti-PD-1 for oral cavity cancer. Study information: Nivolumab at 3 mg/kg was mostly given biweekly, three to four doses, pre-surgery.

Time point: after neoadjuvant nivolumab, at surgical resection. These newly diagnosed stage II-IVA oral cavity squamous cell carcinoma patients had no prior systemic or radiation treatment. Analysis of PBMCs was direct, with no culture step. Study-wide points: After neoadjuvant nivolumab, PBMC T cell clonality was significantly higher in non-responders than responders.

Clones were read by immunoSEQ multiplex PCR, and TCRdb kept only the in-frame ones, dropping some. In the table there are approximately 15,000 clones, around 71% of which are singletons. The CDR3 contains 18 residues. CDR1 is SGHDT, CDR2 YYEEEE, per germline. The V gene lost 3 bases and the J gene lost 2 bases, with 24 bases spanning the gap. The sequence was collected from a person aged 40 to 85 with oral cavity squamous cell carcinoma. This specimen was PBMCs, taken after nivolumab (anti-PD-1) treatment. V and J are TRBV5-6 and TRBJ2-7; D is possibly TRBD2 (6 bases). The CDR3 sequence is CASSSPGTLPFGPYEQYF. The CDR3 DNA reads as TGTGCCAGCAGCTCCCCAGGGACTCTTCCCTTTGGGCCCTACGAGCAGTACTTC.